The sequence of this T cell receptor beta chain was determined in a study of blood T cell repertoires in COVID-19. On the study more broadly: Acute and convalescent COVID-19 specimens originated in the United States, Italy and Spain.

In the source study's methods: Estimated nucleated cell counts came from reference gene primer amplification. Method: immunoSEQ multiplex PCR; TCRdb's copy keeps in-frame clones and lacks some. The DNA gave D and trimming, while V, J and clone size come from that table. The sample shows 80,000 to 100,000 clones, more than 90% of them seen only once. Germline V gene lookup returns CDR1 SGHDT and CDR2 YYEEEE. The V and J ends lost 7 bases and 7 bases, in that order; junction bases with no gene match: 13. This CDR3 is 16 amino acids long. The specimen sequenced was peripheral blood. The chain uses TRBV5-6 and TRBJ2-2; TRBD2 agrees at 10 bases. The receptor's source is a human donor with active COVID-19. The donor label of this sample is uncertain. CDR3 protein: CASFPQSGGAIGELFF. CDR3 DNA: TGTGCCAGCTTCCCTCAAAGCGGGGGGGCAATCGGGGAGCTGTTTTTT.